This passage covers 9 T cell receptor beta chains from one sample sequenced in a study of blood T cells in healthy people across ages. A second PCR, run for roughly 7 to 12 cycles, used a sample-barcoded 5' primer plus a J-beta primer mix. TCRdb used MiXCR to reprocess the 5' RACE reads, holding one entry per CDR3 protein. The profile shows 1.5 million to 2 million distinct CDR3 sequences, 28% of them singletons. Sequences were obtained from blood. These receptors all stem from a woman under 40 in good health.

The rearrangement uses TRBV30 and TRBJ2-1; 7 bases are a match to TRBD2. CDR1 GTSNPN and CDR2 SVGIG come from the germline V gene (reference sequence). Unmatched junction bases numbered 3, after V lost 3 bases and J lost 10 bases. This CDR3 spans 11 amino acids. CDR3 loop: CAWRLAVEQFF. Here the CDR3 DNA reads TGTGCCTGGAGGCTAGCGGTCGAGCAGTTCTTC.

The chain carries TRBV10-3 and TRBJ2-7; D is undetermined. The V end lost 4 bases, the J end lost 10 bases, and 14 bases lay between the germline ends. Germline V gene sequence: CDR1 ENHRY, CDR2 SYGVKD. The CDR3 runs to 12 residues. The CDR3 region has the DNA TGTGCCATCAGTGGTCCGCTAGTCCCCCAGTACTTC. This codes for CAISGPLVPQYF.

The V call is TRBV3-1, the J call TRBJ2-1; a weak D match, TRBD2 (6 bases). V lost 3 bases to trimming and J lost 6 bases, with 15 bases between them. The germline CDR1 and CDR2 sequences are LGHDT and YNNKEL (reference sequence). This CDR3 region has 15 residues. The CDR3 region is CASSQRRGDGNEQFF. Here the CDR3 DNA reads TGTGCCAGCAGCCAGAGGCGGGGCGACGGCAATGAGCAGTTCTTC.

This chain uses TRBV9 with TRBJ2-2; D not certain. Per the germline V gene, CDR1 is SGDLS and CDR2 is YYNGEE. The CDR3 runs to 16 residues. The V end was cut by 3 bases, the J end by 0 bases, with 12 bases between. The CDR3 is CASSATGGANTGELFF. CDR3 in DNA: TGTGCCAGCAGCGCTACTGGCGGCGCGAACACCGGGGAGCTGTTTTTT.

A few counts support this clonotype. The CDR3 DNA follows: TGTGCCAGCAGCCAAGGGTGGGACACAAGCTATGGCTACACCTTC. It translates to CASSQGWDTSYGYTF. The chain has TRBV4-2 and TRBJ1-2; D is perhaps TRBD1 (6 bases). Germline V gives CDR1 LGHNA, CDR2 YNFKEQ. CDR3 length equals 15 residues. The V and J ends lost 1 base and 4 bases respectively, with 13 bases between them.

The chain carries TRBV5-1 and TRBJ2-1; possibly TRBD1 for D (6 bases). This CDR3 is built from 15 residues. V dropped 3 bases and J dropped 5 bases, with 15 bases sitting between them. CDR1 SGHRS and CDR2 YFSETQ come from the germline V gene. The DNA for the CDR3 is TGCGCCAGCAGCTCTCGACAGGTCGGAAACAATGAGCAGTTCTTC. Its protein product is CASSSRQVGNNEQFF.

The chain uses TRBV5-1 and TRBJ2-7, with unresolved D. Between the trimmed V and J ends, which lost 0 bases and 5 bases, there was a span of 15 bases. The CDR3 spans 15 residues. The V gene's germline CDR1 is SGHRS and CDR2 YFSETQ. The CDR3 sequence: CASSLGARSSHEQYF. DNA for the CDR3: TGCGCCAGCAGCTTGGGGGCCAGGAGCTCTCACGAGCAGTACTTC. Complete variable domain (other parts from reference TRBV5-1 and TRBJ2-7): KAGVTQTPRYLIKTRGQQVTLSCSPISGHRSVSWYQQTPGQGLQFLFEYFSETQRNKGNFPGRFSGRQFSNSRSEMNVSTLELGDSALYLCASSLGARSSHEQYFGPGTRLTVT.

This clonotype has a single count. Germline and junction disagree at one end, which may indicate a read error. The gene calls are TRBV5-1 and TRBJ2-5; TRBD2 is a possible D gene (5 bases). CDR1 and CDR2 from the germline V gene are SGHRS and YFSETQ. This CDR3 has 14 amino acids. The CDR3 DNA reads TGCGCCATCAGCCCCCTCCGGGAAGGGGAGACCCAGTACTTC. This sequence encodes CAISPLREGETQYF. The variable domain in full, with the rest retrieved from reference TRBV5-1 and TRBJ2-5, is KAGVTQTPRYLIKTRGQQVTLSCSPISGHRSVSWYQQTPGQGLQFLFEYFSETQRNKGNFPGRFSGRQFSNSRSEMNVSTLELGDSALYLCAISPLREGETQYFGPGTRLLVL.

This clonotype is a singleton in its sample. CDR3 amino acids: CASKVAEDTQYF. The DNA of the CDR3 is TGTGCCAGCAAAGTAGCTGAGGATACGCAGTATTTT. The gene calls are TRBV2 and TRBJ2-3; D remains ambiguous. The V end was cut by 7 bases, the J end by 6 bases, with 11 bases between. This CDR3 is 12 amino acids long. Germline values: CDR1 SNHLY, CDR2 FYNNEI.